This T cell receptor beta chain was captured by sequencing in a study of OX40 agonist ivuxolimab in advanced cancers. Turning to the study itself: Therapy given before enrollment (anti-PD-1, anti-PD-L1 or anti-CTLA-4) was allowed, and around 41% had some.

CDR3 length equals 14 residues. V gave up 5 bases and J gave up 2 bases, with 11 bases separating them. The germline V gene has CDR1 MDHEN and CDR2 SYDVKM. Assay used: immunoSEQ multiplex PCR; TCRdb lists only in-frame clones, some missing. Of approximately 77,000 clones in the sample, about 90% are singletons; the top ten hold 1.5% to 2%. The chain employs TRBV28 and TRBJ2-3; D ambiguous. The origin of this receptor is an adult with an advanced solid tumor such as melanoma, head and neck, liver or kidney cancer. Material: CD4+ or CD8+ T cells sorted from blood, obtained in a trial of the OX40 agonist ivuxolimab. CDR3 sequence reads: CASSRAPPTDTQYF. DNA of the CDR3: TGTGCCAGCAGTCGTGCCCCCCCCACAGATACGCAGTATTTT.